This T cell receptor (beta chain) was retrieved from a study of blood T cell repertoires in COVID-19 (dated by TCRdb to the early 2020s). At the level of the whole study: Samples covering the acute and convalescent phases of COVID-19 were provided by collaborators in the United States, Italy and Spain. HLA class I and class II types, where available, came from metadata supplied by the sample provider rather than from assay-based typing. The samples were drawn from two sources: the first 160 participants of the ongoing ImmuneRACE study, and 1,000 to 1,500 subjects contributed by 6 global collaborators. Deeply sampled blood TCRbeta repertoires from subjects exposed to, actively infected with, or recovered from COVID-19 were included in the dataset. A freely available public database, intended as a resource for researchers studying the immune response to SARS-CoV-2, is where the repertoires were released. The prospective study material was composed of cDNA or gDNA derived from T cells, B-cell-depleted T cells, or PBMCs. Sample metadata almost always included a de-identified subject ID, COVID-19 status, age in years and sex.

As to this clone: No antigen is known for it. Nothing much larger sits one base from this clone, and base qualities are not available.

Paper-wide results and their limitations: Clinical and demographic metadata were provided uncurated, with the amount varying by source and participant.

TCRbeta CDR3 regions were amplified from genomic DNA using the immunoSEQ Assay, a bias-controlled multiplex PCR. The published analysis was carried out like this. Nucleated cell counts per sample were estimated from amplification of reference gene primers within the assay. Sequence reads were collapsed and filtered to measure the absolute abundance of every unique TCRbeta CDR3 rearrangement. For each sample, productive Simpson clonality was calculated as the square root of Simpson's diversity index across productive rearrangements. What TCRdb holds here is the immuneACCESS table cut down to in-frame rearrangements. Part of the clones is not present; checked against another copy, under half of the missing clones reflect an unresolved V gene, and the others are unexplained. V and J calls plus clone size are reproduced from that table; the DNA served to infer D and trimming. A total of under 200,000 clones appear in this sample, 80% to 85% of them only once. Approximately 6.2% of the sample is taken by the ten largest.

The CDR3 sequence holds 14 residues, the cysteine and phenylalanine included. The kept DNA is CDR3 alone, 42 bases in frame from the first base. Unmatched junction bases come to 6, with V trimmed by 4 bases and J by 8 bases. From the germline V gene (reference sequence), CDR1 is SGHKS and CDR2 is YYEKEE. Each collaborating institution followed its own protocols to collect whole blood in K2EDTA tubes. For TCRbeta analysis, collaborators shipped samples as frozen whole blood, isolated PBMCs, or DNA extracted from either of those sample types. Recombination linked TRBV5-5 to TRBJ1-4, and TRBD1 aligns with 9 junction nucleotides. Sequenced input: peripheral blood. The clonotype originates from a woman between 40 and 55 years old with acute or convalescent COVID-19. The CDR3 amino acid sequence is: CASSQPGQGEKLFF. The nucleotides read TGTGCCAGCAGCCAACCCGGACAGGGGGAAAAACTGTTTTTT.